A single T cell receptor (beta chain) is shown here with its context. The antigen is not known. The PCR ran on 60 Vbeta and 13 Jbeta primers. Sequencing was performed with immunoSEQ multiplex PCR; in TCRdb, only in-frame clones are kept and a portion is missing. Of roughly 120,000 clones listed, around 77% are singletons. This sample stems from a study of cytomegalovirus exposure and HLA in healthy donors. The study's findings and limits: In a later analysis, a missense DCLRE1C variant was linked to TCR beta V- and J-gene trimming.

The CDR3 runs 14 residues. CDR1 and CDR2 (germline): SGHRS, YFSETQ. Unmatched junction bases numbered 2, after V lost 0 bases and J lost 6 bases. This TCR came from a young man in good health and CMV-seronegative. The sequenced material came from PBMCs. The chain uses TRBV5-1 and TRBJ2-7; 11 bases agree with TRBD1. The CDR3 sequence: CASSLGTGGIEQYF. CDR3 DNA sequence: TGCGCCAGCAGCTTGGGGACAGGGGGCATCGAGCAGTACTTC.